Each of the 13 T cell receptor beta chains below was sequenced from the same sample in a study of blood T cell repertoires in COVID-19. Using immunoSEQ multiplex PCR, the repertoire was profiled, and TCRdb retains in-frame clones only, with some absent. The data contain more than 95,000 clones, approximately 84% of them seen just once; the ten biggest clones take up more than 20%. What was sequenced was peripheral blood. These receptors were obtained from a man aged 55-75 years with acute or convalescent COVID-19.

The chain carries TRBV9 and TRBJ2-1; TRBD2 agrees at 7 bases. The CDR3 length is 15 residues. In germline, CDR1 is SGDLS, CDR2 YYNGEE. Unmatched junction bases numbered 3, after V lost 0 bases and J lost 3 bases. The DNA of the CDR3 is TGTGCCAGCAGCGTAGCAGCGGGGCTCTACAATGAGCAGTTCTTC. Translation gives CASSVAAGLYNEQFF.

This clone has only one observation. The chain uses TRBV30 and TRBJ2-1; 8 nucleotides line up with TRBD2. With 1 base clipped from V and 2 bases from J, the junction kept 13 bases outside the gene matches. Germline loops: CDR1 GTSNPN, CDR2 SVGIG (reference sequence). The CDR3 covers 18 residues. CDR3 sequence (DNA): TGTGCCTGGAGTGGACGCGGGAGGCAGGGTAGCGCCTACAATGAGCAGTTCTTC. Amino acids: CAWSGRGRQGSAYNEQFF.

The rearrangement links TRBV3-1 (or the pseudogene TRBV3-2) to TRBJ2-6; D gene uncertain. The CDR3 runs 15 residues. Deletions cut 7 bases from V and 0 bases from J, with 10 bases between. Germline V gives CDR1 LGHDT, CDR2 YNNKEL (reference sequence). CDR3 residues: CASTGARSGANVLTF. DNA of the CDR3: TGTGCCAGCACGGGTGCTCGCTCTGGGGCCAACGTCCTGACTTTC.

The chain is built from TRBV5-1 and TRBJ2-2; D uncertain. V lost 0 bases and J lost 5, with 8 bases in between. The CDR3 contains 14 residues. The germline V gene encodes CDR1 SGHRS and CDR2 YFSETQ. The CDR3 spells CASSLAVETGELFF. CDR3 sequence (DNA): TGCGCCAGCAGCTTGGCCGTAGAGACCGGGGAGCTGTTTTTT.

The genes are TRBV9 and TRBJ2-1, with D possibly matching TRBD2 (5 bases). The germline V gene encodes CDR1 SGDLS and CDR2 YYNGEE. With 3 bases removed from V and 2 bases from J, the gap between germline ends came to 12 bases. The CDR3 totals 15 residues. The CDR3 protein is CASSDLAGAYNEQFF. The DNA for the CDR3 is TGTGCCAGCAGCGATCTAGCTGGCGCCTACAATGAGCAGTTCTTC.

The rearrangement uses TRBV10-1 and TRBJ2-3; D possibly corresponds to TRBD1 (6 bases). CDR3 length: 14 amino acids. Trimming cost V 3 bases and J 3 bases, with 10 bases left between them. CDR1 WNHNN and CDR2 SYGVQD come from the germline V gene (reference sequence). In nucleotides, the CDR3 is TGCGCCAGCAGTGACTATAGGGGGACAGATACGCAGTATTTT. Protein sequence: CASSDYRGTDTQYF.

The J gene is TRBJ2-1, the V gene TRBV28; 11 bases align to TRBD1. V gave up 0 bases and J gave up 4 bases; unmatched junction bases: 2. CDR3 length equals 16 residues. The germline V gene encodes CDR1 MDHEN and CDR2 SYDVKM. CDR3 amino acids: CASSLWGQGVYNEQFF. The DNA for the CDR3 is TGTGCCAGCAGTTTATGGGGACAGGGGGTATACAATGAGCAGTTCTTC.

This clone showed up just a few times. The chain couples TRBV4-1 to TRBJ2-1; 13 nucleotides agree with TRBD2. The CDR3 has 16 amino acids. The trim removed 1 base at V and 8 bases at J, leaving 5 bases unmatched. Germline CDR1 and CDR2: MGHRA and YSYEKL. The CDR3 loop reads CASSQGLAGGRDEQFF. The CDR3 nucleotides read TGCGCCAGCAGCCAAGGACTAGCGGGAGGACGTGATGAGCAGTTCTTC.

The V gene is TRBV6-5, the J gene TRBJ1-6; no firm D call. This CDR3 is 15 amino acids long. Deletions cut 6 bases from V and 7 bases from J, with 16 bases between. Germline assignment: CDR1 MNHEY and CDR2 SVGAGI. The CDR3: CASSRAVGSNSPLHF. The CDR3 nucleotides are TGTGCCAGCAGCCGTGCAGTCGGGAGCAATTCACCCCTCCACTTT.

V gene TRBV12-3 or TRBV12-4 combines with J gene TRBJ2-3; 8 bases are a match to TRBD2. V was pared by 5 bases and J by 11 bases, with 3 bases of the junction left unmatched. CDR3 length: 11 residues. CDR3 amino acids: CASSAGGKQYF. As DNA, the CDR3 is TGTGCCAGCAGTGCGGGAGGAAAGCAGTATTTT.

The CDR3 reads CASSLGRHYNEQFF. The CDR3 nucleotides read TGTGCCAGCAGTTTGGGGCGGCACTACAATGAGCAGTTCTTC. The rearrangement joins TRBV28 to TRBJ2-1; the D gene is possibly TRBD1 (5 bases). V dropped 3 bases and J dropped 3 bases, with 9 bases sitting between them. The CDR3 is 14 residues long. Germline V CDR1 and CDR2: MDHEN, SYDVKM.

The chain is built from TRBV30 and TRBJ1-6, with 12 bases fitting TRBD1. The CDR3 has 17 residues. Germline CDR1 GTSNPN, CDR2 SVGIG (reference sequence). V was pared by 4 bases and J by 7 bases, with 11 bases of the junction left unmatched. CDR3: CAWTRDRGRRGNSPLHF. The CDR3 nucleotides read TGTGCCTGGACCCGGGACAGGGGGCGCCGGGGGAATTCACCCCTCCACTTT.

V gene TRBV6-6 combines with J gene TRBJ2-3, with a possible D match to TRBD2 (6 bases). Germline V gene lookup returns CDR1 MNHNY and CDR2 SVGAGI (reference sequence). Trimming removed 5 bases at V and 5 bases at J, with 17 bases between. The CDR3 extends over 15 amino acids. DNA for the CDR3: TGTGCCAGCAGTCCCCCAACTAGCCCGAGAGATACGCAGTATTTT. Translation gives CASSPPTSPRDTQYF.